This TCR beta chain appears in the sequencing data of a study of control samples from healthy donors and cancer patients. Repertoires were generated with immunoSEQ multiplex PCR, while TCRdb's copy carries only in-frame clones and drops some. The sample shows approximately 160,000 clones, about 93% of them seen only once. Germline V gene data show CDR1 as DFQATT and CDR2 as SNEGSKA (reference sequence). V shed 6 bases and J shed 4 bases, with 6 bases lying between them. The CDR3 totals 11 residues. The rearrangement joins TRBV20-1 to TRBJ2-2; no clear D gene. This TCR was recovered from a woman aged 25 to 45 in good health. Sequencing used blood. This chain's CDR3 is CSAPFTGELFF. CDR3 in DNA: TGCAGTGCACCCTTCACCGGGGAGCTGTTTTTT.